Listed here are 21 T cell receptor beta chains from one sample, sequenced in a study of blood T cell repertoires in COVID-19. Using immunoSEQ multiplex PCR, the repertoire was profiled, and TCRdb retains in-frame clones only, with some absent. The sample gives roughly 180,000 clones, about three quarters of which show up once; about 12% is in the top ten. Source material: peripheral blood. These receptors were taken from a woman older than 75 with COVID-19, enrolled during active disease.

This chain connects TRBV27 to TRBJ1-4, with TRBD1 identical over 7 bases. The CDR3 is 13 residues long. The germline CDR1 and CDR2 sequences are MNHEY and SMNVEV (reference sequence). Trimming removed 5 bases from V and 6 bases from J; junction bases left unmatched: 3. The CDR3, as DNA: TGTGCCAGCAGTCCCGACAGGGATGAAAAACTGTTTTTT. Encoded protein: CASSPDRDEKLFF.

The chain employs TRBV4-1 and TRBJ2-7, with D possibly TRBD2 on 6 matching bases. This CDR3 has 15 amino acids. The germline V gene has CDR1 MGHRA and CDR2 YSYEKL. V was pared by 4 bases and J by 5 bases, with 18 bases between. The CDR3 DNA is TGCGCCAGCAGCCGGGCTTGGACTATCTTCGACGAGCAGTACTTC. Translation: CASSRAWTIFDEQYF.

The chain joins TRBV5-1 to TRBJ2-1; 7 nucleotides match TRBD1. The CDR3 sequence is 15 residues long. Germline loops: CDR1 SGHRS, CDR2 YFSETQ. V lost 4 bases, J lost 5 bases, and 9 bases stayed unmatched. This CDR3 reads CASSQGERLHNEQFF. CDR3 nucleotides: TGCGCCAGCAGCCAGGGGGAGCGCCTCCACAATGAGCAGTTCTTC.

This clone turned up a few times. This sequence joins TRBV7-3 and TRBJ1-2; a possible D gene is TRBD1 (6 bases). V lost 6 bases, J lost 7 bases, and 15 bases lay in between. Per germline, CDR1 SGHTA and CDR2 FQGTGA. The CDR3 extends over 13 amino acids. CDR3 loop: CASSPTGRGGYTF. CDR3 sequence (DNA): TGTGCCAGCAGTCCGACAGGTCGGGGTGGCTACACCTTC.

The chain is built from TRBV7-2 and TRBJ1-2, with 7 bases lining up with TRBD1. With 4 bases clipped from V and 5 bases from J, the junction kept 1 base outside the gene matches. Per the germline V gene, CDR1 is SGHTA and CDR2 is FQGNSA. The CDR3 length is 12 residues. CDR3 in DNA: TGTGCCAGCAGCTACAGGGGTTATGGCTACACCTTC. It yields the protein CASSYRGYGYTF.

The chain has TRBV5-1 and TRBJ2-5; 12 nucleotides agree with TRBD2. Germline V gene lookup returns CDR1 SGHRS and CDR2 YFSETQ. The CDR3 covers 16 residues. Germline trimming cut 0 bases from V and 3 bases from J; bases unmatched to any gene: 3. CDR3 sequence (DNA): TGCGCCAGCAGCTTGGCACTAGCGGGGGGAGAAGAGACCCAGTACTTC. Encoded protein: CASSLALAGGEETQYF.

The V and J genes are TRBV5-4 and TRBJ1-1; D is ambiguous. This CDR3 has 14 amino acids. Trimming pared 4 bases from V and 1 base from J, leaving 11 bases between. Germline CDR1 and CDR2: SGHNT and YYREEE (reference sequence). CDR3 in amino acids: CASSPREGNTEAFF. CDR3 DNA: TGTGCCAGCAGCCCCCGGGAGGGGAACACTGAAGCTTTCTTT. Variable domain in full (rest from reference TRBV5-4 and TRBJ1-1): ETGVTQSPTHLIKTRGQQVTLRCSSQSGHNTVSWYQQALGQGPQFIFQYYREEENGRGNFPPRFSGLQFPNYSSELNVNALELDDSALYLCASSPREGNTEAFFGQGTRLTVV.

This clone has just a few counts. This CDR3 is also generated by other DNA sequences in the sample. The CDR3 DNA reads TGTGCCAGCAGCCCTGGGGGGACAGAGAACACTGAAGCTTTCTTT. Translating gives CASSPGGTENTEAFF. The chain recombines TRBV5-4 with TRBJ1-1, with 7 bases matching TRBD1. The V and J ends lost 4 bases and 1 base, in that order; junction bases with no gene match: 7. CDR3 length equals 15 residues. Germline values: CDR1 SGHNT, CDR2 YYREEE (reference sequence).

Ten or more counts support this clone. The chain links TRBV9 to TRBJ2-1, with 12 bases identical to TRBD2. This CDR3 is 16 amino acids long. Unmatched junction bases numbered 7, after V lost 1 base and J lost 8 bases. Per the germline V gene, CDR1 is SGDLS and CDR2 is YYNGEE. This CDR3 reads CASSVQLAGGGDEQFF. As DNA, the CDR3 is TGTGCCAGCAGCGTACAACTAGCGGGAGGAGGCGATGAGCAGTTCTTC. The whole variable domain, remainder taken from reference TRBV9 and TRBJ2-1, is DSGVTQTPKHLITATGQRVTLRCSPRSGDLSVYWYQQSLDQGLQFLIQYYNGEERAKGNILERFSAQQFPDLHSELNLSSLELGDSALYFCASSVQLAGGGDEQFFGPGTRLTVL.

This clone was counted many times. This CDR3 reads CASSSFGRGGYGYTF. The CDR3 coding sequence is TGTGCCAGCAGTTCGTTCGGCAGGGGCGGCTATGGCTACACCTTC. The V and J genes are TRBV28 and TRBJ1-2; possibly TRBD1 for D (6 bases). The CDR3 has 15 amino acids. The germline gives CDR1 MDHEN, CDR2 SYDVKM. V was shortened by 4 bases and J by 4 bases, with 16 bases between the two germline ends.

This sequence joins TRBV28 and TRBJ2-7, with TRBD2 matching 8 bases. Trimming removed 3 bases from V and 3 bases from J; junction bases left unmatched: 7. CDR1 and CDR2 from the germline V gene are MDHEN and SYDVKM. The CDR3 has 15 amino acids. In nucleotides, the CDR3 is TGTGCCAGCAGTTTCCCCGGGACTAGTGACTACGAGCAGTACTTC. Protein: CASSFPGTSDYEQYF.

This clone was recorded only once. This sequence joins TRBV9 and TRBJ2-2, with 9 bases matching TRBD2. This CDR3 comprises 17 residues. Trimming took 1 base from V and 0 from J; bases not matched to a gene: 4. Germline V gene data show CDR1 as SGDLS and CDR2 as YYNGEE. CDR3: CASSVSTSGPNTGELFF. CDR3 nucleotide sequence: TGTGCCAGCAGCGTATCAACTAGCGGGCCGAACACCGGGGAGCTGTTTTTT.

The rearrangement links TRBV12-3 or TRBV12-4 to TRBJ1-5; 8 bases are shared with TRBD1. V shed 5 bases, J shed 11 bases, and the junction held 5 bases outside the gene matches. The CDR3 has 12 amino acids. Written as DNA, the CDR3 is TGTGCCAGCAGTACAACAGGGGGGTCCCAGCATTTT. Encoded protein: CASSTTGGSQHF.

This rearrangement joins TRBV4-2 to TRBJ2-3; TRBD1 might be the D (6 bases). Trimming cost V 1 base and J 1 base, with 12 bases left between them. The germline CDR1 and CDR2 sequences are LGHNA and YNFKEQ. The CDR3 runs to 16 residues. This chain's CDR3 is CASSQATGYGTDTQYF. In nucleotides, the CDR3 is TGTGCCAGCAGCCAAGCTACAGGGTATGGCACAGATACGCAGTATTTT.

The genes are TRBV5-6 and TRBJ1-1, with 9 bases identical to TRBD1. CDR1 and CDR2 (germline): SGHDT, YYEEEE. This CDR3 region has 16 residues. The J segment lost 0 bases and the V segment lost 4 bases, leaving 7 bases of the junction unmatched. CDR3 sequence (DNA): TGTGCCAGCAGCATAGGGACAGGGCTACTGAACACTGAAGCTTTCTTT. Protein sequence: CASSIGTGLLNTEAFF.

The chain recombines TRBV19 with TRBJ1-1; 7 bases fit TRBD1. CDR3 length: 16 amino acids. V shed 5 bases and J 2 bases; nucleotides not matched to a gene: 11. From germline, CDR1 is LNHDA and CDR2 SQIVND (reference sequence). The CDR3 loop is CASSSPNRGANTEAFF. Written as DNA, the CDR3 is TGTGCCAGTAGTTCTCCTAACAGGGGCGCTAACACTGAAGCTTTCTTT.

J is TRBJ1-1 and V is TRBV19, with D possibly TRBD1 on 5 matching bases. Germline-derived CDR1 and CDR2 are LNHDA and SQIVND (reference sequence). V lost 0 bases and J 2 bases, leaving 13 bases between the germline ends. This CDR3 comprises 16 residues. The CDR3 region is CASSIDPDSLNTEAFF. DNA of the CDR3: TGTGCCAGTAGTATAGATCCCGACAGCCTAAACACTGAAGCTTTCTTT.

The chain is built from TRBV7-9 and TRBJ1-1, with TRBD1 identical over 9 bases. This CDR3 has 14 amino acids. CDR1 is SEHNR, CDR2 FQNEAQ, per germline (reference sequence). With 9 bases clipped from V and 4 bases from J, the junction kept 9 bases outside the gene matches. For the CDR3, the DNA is TGTGCCAGTACCCCACAGGGGGCAACCACTGAAGCTTTCTTT. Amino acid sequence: CASTPQGATTEAFF.

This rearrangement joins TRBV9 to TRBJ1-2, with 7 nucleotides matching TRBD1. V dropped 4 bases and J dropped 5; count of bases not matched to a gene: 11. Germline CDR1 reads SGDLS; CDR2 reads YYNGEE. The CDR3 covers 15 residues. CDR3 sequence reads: CASSNRGTVEYGYTF. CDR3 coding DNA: TGTGCCAGCAGCAATAGGGGGACAGTAGAGTATGGCTACACCTTC.

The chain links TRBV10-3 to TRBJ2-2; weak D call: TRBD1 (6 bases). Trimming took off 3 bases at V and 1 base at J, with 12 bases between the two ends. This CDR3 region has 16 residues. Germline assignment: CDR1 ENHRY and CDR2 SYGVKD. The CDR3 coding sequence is TGTGCCATCAGTGATAAACCCAGGGGGAACACCGGGGAGCTGTTTTTT. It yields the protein CAISDKPRGNTGELFF.

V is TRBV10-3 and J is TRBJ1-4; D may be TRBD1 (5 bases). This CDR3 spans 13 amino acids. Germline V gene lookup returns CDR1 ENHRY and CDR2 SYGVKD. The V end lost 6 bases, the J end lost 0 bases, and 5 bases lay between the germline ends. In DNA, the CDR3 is TGTGCCATCAGAGGGGCAACTAATGAAAAACTGTTTTTT. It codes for CAIRGATNEKLFF.